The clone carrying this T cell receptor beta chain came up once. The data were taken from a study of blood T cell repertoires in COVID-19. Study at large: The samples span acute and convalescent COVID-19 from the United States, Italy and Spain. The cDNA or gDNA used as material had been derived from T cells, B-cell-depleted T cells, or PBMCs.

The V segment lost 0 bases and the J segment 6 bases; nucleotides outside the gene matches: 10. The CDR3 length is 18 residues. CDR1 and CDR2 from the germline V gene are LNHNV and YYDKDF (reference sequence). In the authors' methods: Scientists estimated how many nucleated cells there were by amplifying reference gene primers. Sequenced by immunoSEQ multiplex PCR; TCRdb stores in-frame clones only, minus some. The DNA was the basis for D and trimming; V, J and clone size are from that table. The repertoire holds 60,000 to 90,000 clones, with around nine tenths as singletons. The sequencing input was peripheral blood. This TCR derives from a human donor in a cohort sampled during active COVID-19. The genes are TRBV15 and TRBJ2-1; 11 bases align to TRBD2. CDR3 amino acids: CATSRENVAGGPSNEQFF. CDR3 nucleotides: TGTGCCACCAGCAGAGAAAATGTAGCGGGGGGGCCCTCCAATGAGCAGTTCTTC.